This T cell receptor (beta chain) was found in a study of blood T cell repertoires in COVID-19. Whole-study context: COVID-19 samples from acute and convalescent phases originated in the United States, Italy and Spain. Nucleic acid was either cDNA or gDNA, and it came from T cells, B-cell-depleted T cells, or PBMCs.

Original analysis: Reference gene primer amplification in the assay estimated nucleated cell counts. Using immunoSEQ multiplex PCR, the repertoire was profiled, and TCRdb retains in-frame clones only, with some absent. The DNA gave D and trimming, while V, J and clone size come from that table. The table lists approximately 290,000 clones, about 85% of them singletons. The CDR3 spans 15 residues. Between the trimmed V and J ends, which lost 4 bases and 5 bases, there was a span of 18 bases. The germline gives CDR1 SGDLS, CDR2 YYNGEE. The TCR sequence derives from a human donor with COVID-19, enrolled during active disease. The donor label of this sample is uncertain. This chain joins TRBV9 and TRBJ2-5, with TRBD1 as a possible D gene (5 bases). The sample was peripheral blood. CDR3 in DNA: TGTGCCAGCAGCCTTAATACAGGAATAGGGGAGACCCAGTACTTC. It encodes CASSLNTGIGETQYF.